This T cell receptor beta chain was observed in a study of PD-L1 blockade in urothelial cancer. Looking at the study overall: About 90% of the roughly 29 patients were men whose urothelial cancer was bladder-origin. Blood analysis was done at 3 weeks (second dose) and 6 weeks after treatment began. Study-level results: Better survival was predicted by below-median pretreatment blood TCR clonality.

Repertoires were generated with immunoSEQ multiplex PCR, while TCRdb's copy carries only in-frame clones and drops some. The sample yields about 120,000 clones, around nine tenths seen once. Trimming took off 7 bases at V and 2 bases at J, with 11 bases between the two ends. Germline CDR1 reads MNHNS; CDR2 reads SASEGT. The CDR3 has 13 amino acids. Note on this clone: Antigen specificity is unknown.

The sample's time point: peripheral blood 6 weeks after treatment start. The number of samples from each patient was between 1 and 8, taken pretreatment and on-treatment. The chain employs TRBV6-1 and TRBJ2-5, with TRBD1 as a possible D gene (5 bases). The TCR sequence derives from a man in his 60s with urothelial cancer. Specimen: PBMCs, collected around atezolizumab (anti-PD-L1) treatment. Here the CDR3 reads CASIFQGQETQYF. In nucleotides, the CDR3 is TGTGCCAGCATCTTTCAGGGACAAGAGACCCAGTACTTC.